The 30 T cell receptor beta chains below were found in one sample sequenced in a study of blood T cell repertoires in COVID-19. TCRdb keeps only in-frame clones here, not all; method: immunoSEQ multiplex PCR. Of 180,000 or so clones listed, roughly 83% are singletons. Source material: PBMCs or T cells enriched from blood (not recorded which). These receptors all stem from a woman in her sixties or seventies who had recovered from COVID-19.

This rearrangement joins TRBV11-2 to TRBJ2-1; a possible D gene is TRBD2 (6 bases). The germline V gene has CDR1 SGHAT and CDR2 FQNNGV. Trimming pared 5 bases from V and 0 bases from J, leaving 17 bases between. The CDR3 extends over 17 amino acids. CDR3 coding DNA: TGTGCCAGCAGCCTTCGGGCGGGGCGGCCCTCCTACAATGAGCAGTTCTTC. Residues: CASSLRAGRPSYNEQFF.

This rearrangement joins TRBV19 to TRBJ2-5; TRBD1 agrees at 12 bases. Germline values: CDR1 LNHDA, CDR2 SQIVND (reference sequence). The CDR3 extends over 16 amino acids. With V trimmed by 5 bases and J by 5 bases, 9 bases remained unmatched. The CDR3 sequence is CASSPTRDRGRETQYF. CDR3 DNA: TGTGCCAGTAGTCCCACCCGGGACAGGGGGCGGGAGACCCAGTACTTC.

The table lists this clone with a few counts. This rearrangement joins TRBV6-2 or TRBV6-3 to TRBJ2-7; perhaps TRBD2 as D (6 bases). In germline, CDR1 is MNHEY, CDR2 SVGEGT. The CDR3 covers 15 residues. The V end lost 1 base, the J end lost 3 bases, and 13 bases lay between the germline ends. CDR3 nucleotides: TGTGCCAGCAGTTACTTCCTTAGCGGCAACTACGAGCAGTACTTC. Translating gives CASSYFLSGNYEQYF.

The chain links TRBV10-3 to TRBJ1-5; 7 nucleotides line up with TRBD1. Per germline, CDR1 ENHRY and CDR2 SYGVKD. V dropped 8 bases and J dropped 7; count of bases not matched to a gene: 11. This CDR3 is built from 14 residues. The CDR3 sequence: CAIGSRTGDQPQHF. DNA for the CDR3: TGTGCCATCGGGTCACGAACAGGGGACCAGCCCCAGCATTTT.

The genes are TRBV6-5 and TRBJ1-5; tentatively, D is TRBD1 (6 bases). The ends were cut back, 7 bases at V and 6 bases at J, with 16 bases in the middle. The CDR3 covers 14 residues. Germline CDR1 MNHEY, CDR2 SVGAGI. The CDR3 sequence: CASTHLQGGQPQHF. CDR3 coding DNA: TGTGCCAGCACCCACTTACAGGGTGGTCAGCCCCAGCATTTT.

This clone was found a few times. The chain uses TRBV12-3 or TRBV12-4 and TRBJ1-5; 10 bases map to TRBD1. The V segment lost 8 bases and the J segment 5 bases; nucleotides outside the gene matches: 3. The CDR3 is 13 residues long. The CDR3: CASRQGAYQPQHF. The CDR3 DNA follows: TGTGCCAGCCGACAGGGGGCTTATCAGCCCCAGCATTTT.

V gene TRBV5-5 combines with J gene TRBJ1-5, with 9 positions matching TRBD1. Germline V gene data show CDR1 as SGHKS and CDR2 as YYEKEE (reference sequence). Trimming took 2 bases from V and 3 from J; bases not matched to a gene: 3. The CDR3 loop spans 15 amino acids. The CDR3 is CASSFGTGLNQPQHF. The DNA for the CDR3 is TGTGCCAGCAGCTTCGGGACAGGGCTCAATCAGCCCCAGCATTTT.

This clone was detected a few times. The J gene is TRBJ1-1, the V gene TRBV7-8, with D possibly being TRBD1 (5 bases). The CDR3 has 16 amino acids. Germline-derived CDR1 and CDR2 are SGHVS and FQNEAQ. Trimming removed 3 bases at V and 2 bases at J, with 16 bases between. CDR3 sequence reads: CASSLGRRRGNTEAFF. The CDR3 bases are TGTGCCAGCAGCTTGGGCAGGCGGAGGGGCAACACTGAAGCTTTCTTT.

In its sample, this clone was seen a few times. V usage is TRBV16 and J usage is TRBJ2-3, with 8 bases that match TRBD1. Germline lookup yields CDR1 KGHSY and CDR2 FQNENV. This CDR3 is built from 16 residues. V lost 2 bases and J lost 3; bases outside the gene matches: 7. In nucleotides, the CDR3 is TGTGCCAGCAGCCAACCGGACAGGGCTGGAACAGATACGCAGTATTTT. It is translated as CASSQPDRAGTDTQYF.

The chain employs TRBV5-8 and TRBJ2-7, with D unclear. Germline V CDR1 and CDR2: SGHTS, YDEGEE. The CDR3 totals 12 residues. The V end was cut by 6 bases, the J end by 3 bases, with 10 bases between. The CDR3 here is CASNAPGYEQYF. For the CDR3, the DNA is TGTGCCAGCAACGCACCGGGCTACGAGCAGTACTTC.

V and J are TRBV2 and TRBJ1-5, with 7 bases aligning to TRBD1. Germline V gives CDR1 SNHLY, CDR2 FYNNEI. V shed 8 bases and J 7 bases; nucleotides not matched to a gene: 11. This CDR3 comprises 14 residues. The CDR3 spells CASRASTGSQPQHF. The CDR3 nucleotides read TGTGCCAGCCGCGCTTCGACAGGGAGCCAGCCCCAGCATTTT.

V gene TRBV4-2 combines with J gene TRBJ2-5; no clear D gene. The CDR3 runs 14 residues. V lost 3 bases to trimming and J lost 1 base, with 9 bases between them. Germline CDR1 and CDR2: LGHNA and YNFKEQ. CDR3 in DNA: TGTGCCAGCAGCCAGGAGCAGCGCCAAGAGACCCAGTACTTC. This encodes CASSQEQRQETQYF.

The V and J genes are TRBV27 and TRBJ1-6, with TRBD1 matching 7 bases. This CDR3 comprises 13 residues. With 9 bases clipped from V and 7 bases from J, the junction kept 6 bases outside the gene matches. Germline V gives CDR1 MNHEY, CDR2 SMNVEV (reference sequence). The chain's CDR3 is CASRGQNNSPLHF. The CDR3 coding sequence is TGTGCCAGTCGGGGACAGAACAATTCACCCCTCCACTTT.

The rearrangement uses TRBV11-2 and TRBJ2-5; tentatively, D is TRBD2 (6 bases). The CDR3 runs 15 residues. The germline gives CDR1 SGHAT, CDR2 FQNNGV. Between the trimmed V and J ends, which lost 7 bases and 2 bases, there was a span of 17 bases. CDR3 region: CASKQGGSVQETQYF. The CDR3 coding sequence is TGTGCCAGCAAACAAGGAGGGTCGGTACAAGAGACCCAGTACTTC.

The chain employs TRBV6-5 and TRBJ2-7, with TRBD1 as a possible D gene (6 bases). The germline gives CDR1 MNHEY, CDR2 SVGAGI. V gave up 6 bases and J gave up 3 bases, with 18 bases separating them. The CDR3 extends over 15 amino acids. The CDR3 sequence is CASRRRQGLDYEQYF. The CDR3 bases are TGTGCCAGCAGGAGGAGGCAGGGGCTAGACTACGAGCAGTACTTC.

The CDR3 DNA reads as TGCGCCAGCAGTGAGTTAAGGATACTAAATCAGCCCCAGCATTTT. This codes for CASSELRILNQPQHF. V and J are TRBV10-2 and TRBJ1-5; D is unclear. CDR3 length: 15 amino acids. Germline lookup yields CDR1 WSHSY and CDR2 SAAADI. Trimming removed 1 base at V and 4 bases at J, with 11 bases between.

The chain links TRBV10-3 to TRBJ1-1, with TRBD1 as a possible D gene (5 bases). Trimming took off 9 bases at V and 1 base at J, with 18 bases between the two ends. The CDR3 extends over 15 amino acids. Germline V gives CDR1 ENHRY, CDR2 SYGVKD. The CDR3 DNA reads TGTGCCATTGGGGGGAGAAACACCGAGAACACTGAAGCTTTCTTT. It translates to CAIGGRNTENTEAFF.

This clone was counted between two and nine times. The chain combines TRBV9 with TRBJ2-3; perhaps TRBD1 as D (6 bases). The germline V and J ends were trimmed by 3 bases and 0 bases, with 14 bases remaining between them. CDR3 length: 16 amino acids. From germline, CDR1 is SGDLS and CDR2 YYNGEE. CDR3 coding DNA: TGTGCCAGCAGCGCCACCGGGACACTGAGCACAGATACGCAGTATTTT. Translation gives CASSATGTLSTDTQYF.

This rearrangement joins TRBV4-1 to TRBJ2-3; unclear D gene. V was clipped by 3 bases and J by 3 bases, with 16 bases between them. Germline V gene sequence: CDR1 MGHRA, CDR2 YSYEKL. The CDR3 loop spans 16 amino acids. CDR3 bases: TGCGCCAGCAGCCAGACTGGTTTGAGATTAACAGATACGCAGTATTTT. This sequence encodes CASSQTGLRLTDTQYF.

J is TRBJ1-2 and V is TRBV6-1, with D tentatively TRBD1 (5 bases). CDR1 is MNHNS and CDR2 is SASEGT in the germline V gene. The V gene lost 3 bases and the J gene lost 4 bases, with 9 bases spanning the gap. The CDR3 has 13 residues. CDR3 sequence reads: CASSEGQRYGYTF. CDR3 coding DNA: TGTGCCAGCAGTGAGGGGCAGCGCTATGGCTACACCTTC.

The chain links TRBV5-1 to TRBJ2-1; D is possibly TRBD2 (6 bases). The CDR3 is made up of 15 amino acids. Germline CDR1 and CDR2: SGHRS and YFSETQ. V was pared by 2 bases and J by 3 bases, with 12 bases between. The CDR3 region is CASSLGVADYNEQFF. The CDR3 nucleotides are TGCGCCAGCAGCTTAGGGGTAGCGGACTACAATGAGCAGTTCTTC.

This chain links TRBV6-5 with TRBJ1-5; D might be TRBD1 (5 bases). CDR1 is MNHEY, CDR2 SVGAGI, per germline. V dropped 2 bases and J dropped 6 bases, with 14 bases sitting between them. The CDR3 covers 15 residues. The CDR3 here is CASSYLPGVGQPQHF. DNA of the CDR3: TGTGCCAGCAGTTACCTTCCGGGGGTGGGTCAGCCCCAGCATTTT.

CDR3 DNA: TGTGCCAGCAGCCCCGGACAGGCTAAAGAGACCCAGTACTTC. Translating gives CASSPGQAKETQYF. V usage is TRBV5-6 and J usage is TRBJ2-5, with 7 bases aligning to TRBD1. Germline CDR1 reads SGHDT; CDR2 reads YYEEEE. Losses at the gene ends were 4 bases for V and 3 bases for J; bases not matched to a gene: 6. The CDR3 is made up of 14 amino acids.

The rearrangement uses TRBV10-2 and TRBJ1-5; 7 bases map to TRBD1. Germline CDR1 is WSHSY and CDR2 is SAAADI. V trimming: 8 bases; J trimming: 7 bases; junction bases outside the gene matches: 8. The CDR3 runs to 13 residues. CDR3 nucleotide sequence: TGCGCCAGCGCTGTGGGGGGACAGCAGCCCCAGCATTTT. Its protein is CASAVGGQQPQHF.

The chain combines TRBV7-2 with TRBJ2-3; TRBD2 matches at 9 bases. CDR3 length: 16 residues. V gave up 4 bases and J gave up 6 bases; unmatched junction bases: 11. Germline V CDR1 and CDR2: SGHTA, FQGNSA. CDR3 DNA: TGTGCCAGCAGCTCCCGGGGTAGCGGGAGCAGGGATACGCAGTATTTT. Residues: CASSSRGSGSRDTQYF.

Concerning this clone itself: Sequence at one end of the junction differs from germline and may be a read error. CDR3 region: CAVAGNTEAFF. CDR3 nucleotide sequence: TGCGCCGTGGCGGGGAACACTGAAGCTTTCTTT. The genes are TRBV6-5 and TRBJ1-1; D remains ambiguous. Germline CDR1 MNHEY, CDR2 SVGAGI. The CDR3 totals 11 residues.

The rearrangement joins TRBV27 to TRBJ1-6, with no clear D. V lost 1 base to trimming and J lost 4 bases, with 8 bases between them. The germline gives CDR1 MNHEY, CDR2 SMNVEV (reference sequence). This CDR3 comprises 15 residues. The CDR3 spells CASSLWGEYNSPLHF. CDR3 in DNA: TGTGCCAGCAGTTTATGGGGAGAATATAATTCACCCCTCCACTTT.

This clone came up a few times. The chain joins TRBV7-9 to TRBJ1-1, with 10 positions matching TRBD1. V trimming: 5 bases; J trimming: 4 bases; junction bases outside the gene matches: 10. Per the germline V gene, CDR1 is SEHNR and CDR2 is FQNEAQ (reference sequence). The length of the CDR3 is 16 residues. In DNA, the CDR3 is TGTGCCAGCAGCCCCCCGGGACAGGGGACGGGCACTGAAGCTTTCTTT. Its translation is CASSPPGQGTGTEAFF.

The rearrangement uses TRBV7-2 and TRBJ1-2; 8 bases line up with TRBD1. The CDR3 contains 15 residues. V trimming: 5 bases; J trimming: 7 bases; junction bases outside the gene matches: 12. Germline V lookup: CDR1 SGHTA, CDR2 FQGNSA. The CDR3 nucleotides read TGTGCCAGCAGCAGCGGACAGGGAACCTTCTTTGGCTACACCTTC. Protein product: CASSSGQGTFFGYTF.

The V gene is TRBV30, the J gene TRBJ2-3; tentative D call: TRBD2 (5 bases). The CDR3 is 14 residues long. Germline loops: CDR1 GTSNPN, CDR2 SVGIG (reference sequence). V gave up 8 bases and J gave up 1 base, with 16 bases separating them. The CDR3 nucleotides read TGTGCCGGGGAGCCGGAGGTGGGCACAGATACGCAGTATTTT. It encodes CAGEPEVGTDTQYF.